This entry is about one TCR beta chain. This sample is part of a study of T cell changes during pregnancy in multiple sclerosis. V lost 3 bases and J lost 4, with 9 bases in between. Germline lookup yields CDR1 SGHVS and CDR2 FQNEAQ. The CDR3 has 13 amino acids. Generated by immunoSEQ multiplex PCR, the TCRdb table keeps only in-frame clones and is missing some. The sample has under 130,000 clones, 80% to 95% seen once. The chain employs TRBV7-8 and TRBJ2-5; D not resolved. The origin of this receptor is a female donor with multiple sclerosis, enrolled in a pregnancy study. This specimen consisted of peripheral blood, obtained after pregnancy. CDR3 in DNA: TGTGCCAGCAGCTTCCAGCGAGGAGAGACCCAGTACTTC. It is translated as CASSFQRGETQYF.